The 8 T cell receptor beta chains listed next were all sequenced from one sample in a study of shared clonotypes between healthy human individuals. Repertoires were generated with immunoSEQ multiplex PCR, while TCRdb's copy carries only in-frame clones and drops some. The data contain over a million clones, around 82% of them singletons. The material sequenced was memory CD4+ T cells from PBMCs. Subset given: CD45RA-negative fraction. All receptors derive from a man aged 18 to 30 in good health. Some clones in this sample may be carry-over from other donors' samples.

The chain employs TRBV30 and TRBJ2-1; 9 bases line up with TRBD2. This CDR3 is built from 15 residues. V lost 1 base and J lost 2; bases outside the gene matches: 3. The germline V gene encodes CDR1 GTSNPN and CDR2 SVGIG (reference sequence). The CDR3 loop reads CAWSASGNAYNEQFF. DNA of the CDR3: TGTGCCTGGAGTGCTAGCGGGAACGCCTACAATGAGCAGTTCTTC.

The V call is TRBV4-1, the J call TRBJ1-2; no clear D. This CDR3 comprises 12 residues. Trimming cost V 3 bases and J 7 bases, with 9 bases left between them. Germline V CDR1 and CDR2: MGHRA, YSYEKL. CDR3 nucleotides: TGCGCCAGCAGCCACCTATTAGGTGGCTACACCTTC. It translates to CASSHLLGGYTF.

This clone has more than one count but fewer than ten. J is TRBJ1-2 and V is TRBV11-2, with 9 bases aligning to TRBD1. The ends lost 5 bases at V and 8 bases at J; junction bases unmatched: 9. Germline loops: CDR1 SGHAT, CDR2 FQNNGV. This CDR3 has 14 amino acids. The chain's CDR3 is CASSPGTGRSGYTF. The CDR3, as DNA: TGTGCCAGCAGCCCCGGGACAGGGAGGAGCGGCTACACCTTC.

The chain recombines TRBV30 with TRBJ1-2; 8 bases are shared with TRBD1. After removal of 5 bases from V and 5 bases from J, the junction contained 4 bases not matched to a gene. Germline loops: CDR1 GTSNPN, CDR2 SVGIG (reference sequence). The CDR3 contains 12 residues. CDR3: CAWWDRPYGYTF. The CDR3 nucleotides read TGTGCCTGGTGGGACAGGCCATATGGCTACACCTTC.

The J gene is TRBJ2-5, the V gene TRBV27; D is unclear. From germline, CDR1 is MNHEY and CDR2 SMNVEV (reference sequence). The CDR3 covers 14 residues. Trimming shortened V by 5 bases and J by 1 base, and 11 bases separated the two germline ends. CDR3 in DNA: TGTGCCAGCAGTCCGCGGATGCCCCAAGAGACCCAGTACTTC. It is translated as CASSPRMPQETQYF.

The CDR3 DNA reads TGTGCCAGCAGCCCCCGGGACAGATCCTACGGCGAGCAGTACTTC. It yields the protein CASSPRDRSYGEQYF. This chain connects TRBV9 to TRBJ2-7, with 7 bases fitting TRBD1. Trimming cost V 4 bases and J 6 bases; bases outside gene matches: 13. Germline V gives CDR1 SGDLS, CDR2 YYNGEE. The CDR3 has 15 residues.

J is TRBJ2-7 and V is TRBV5-4; D may match TRBD1 or TRBD2 (5 bases each). The CDR3 spans 15 residues. Per germline, CDR1 SGHNT and CDR2 YYREEE (reference sequence). Trimming took off 4 bases at V and 0 bases at J, with 14 bases between the two ends. In DNA form, the CDR3 reads TGTGCCAGCAGCCCGGTTGGGACCTTCTCCTACGAGCAGTACTTC. As protein: CASSPVGTFSYEQYF.

Comment on this clone: In the same sample, other DNA sequences code for this CDR3. The rearrangement links TRBV5-1 to TRBJ1-1; D is undetermined. Trimming stripped 0 bases from V and 1 base from J, with 7 bases between. There are 14 residues in the CDR3. Germline values: CDR1 SGHRS, CDR2 YFSETQ. CDR3 in amino acids: CASSLGAANTEAFF. CDR3 nucleotides: TGCGCCAGCAGCTTGGGGGCTGCGAACACTGAAGCTTTCTTT.